The clone carrying this T cell receptor beta chain was counted many times. Template material for TCR beta VDJ and CDR3 profiling consisted of genomic DNA. TCRdb re-analysed the reads in MiXCR, keeping a single row per CDR3 protein. The sample carries 180,000 or so distinct CDR3 sequences, under 50% recorded once. The authors sequenced patients whose flow cytometry had shown CD8+CD57+ cell expansion. This sample was taken from a study of CD8+CD57+ T cells in acquired aplastic anemia. The material sequenced was sorted CD4+, CD8+, or CD8+CD57+ T cells (not recorded which) from PBMCs. The TCR sequence derives from a human donor with aplastic anemia.

CDR3: CASSRGYSGGPFSYNEQFF. The CDR3 DNA follows: TGCGCCAGCAGCCGCGGGTACAGCGGGGGACCCTTCTCCTACAATGAGCAGTTCTTC. This chain uses TRBV5-1 with TRBJ2-1; 8 bases fit TRBD2. The length of the CDR3 is 19 residues. Trimming cost V 4 bases and J 0 bases; bases outside gene matches: 15. Germline assignment: CDR1 SGHRS and CDR2 YFSETQ.